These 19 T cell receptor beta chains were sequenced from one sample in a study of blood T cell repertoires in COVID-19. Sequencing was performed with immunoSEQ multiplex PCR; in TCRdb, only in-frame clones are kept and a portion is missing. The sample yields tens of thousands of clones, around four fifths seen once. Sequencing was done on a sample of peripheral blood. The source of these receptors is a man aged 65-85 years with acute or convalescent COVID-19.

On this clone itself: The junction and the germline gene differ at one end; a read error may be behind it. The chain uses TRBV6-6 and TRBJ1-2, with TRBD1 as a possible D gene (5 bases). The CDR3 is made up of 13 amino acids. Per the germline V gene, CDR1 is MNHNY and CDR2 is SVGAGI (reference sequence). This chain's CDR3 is CASSYGRAYDYTF. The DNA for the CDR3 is TGTGCCAGCAGTTACGGCAGGGCGTATGACTACACCTTC.

The CDR3: CSAQGAGSNQPQHF. The CDR3 DNA sequence: TGCAGCGCTCAGGGGGCGGGTAGCAATCAGCCCCAGCATTTT. This rearrangement joins TRBV29-1 to TRBJ1-5; 8 bases agree with TRBD1. Trimming removed 7 bases from V and 0 bases from J; junction bases left unmatched: 5. Germline loops: CDR1 SQVTM, CDR2 ANQGSEA. The CDR3 totals 14 residues.

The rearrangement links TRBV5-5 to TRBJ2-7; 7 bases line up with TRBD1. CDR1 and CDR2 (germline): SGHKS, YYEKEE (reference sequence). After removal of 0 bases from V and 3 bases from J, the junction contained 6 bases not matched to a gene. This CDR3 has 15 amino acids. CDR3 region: CASSLVVTGNYEQYV. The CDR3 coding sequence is TGTGCCAGCAGCTTGGTCGTGACAGGGAACTACGAGCAGTACGTC.

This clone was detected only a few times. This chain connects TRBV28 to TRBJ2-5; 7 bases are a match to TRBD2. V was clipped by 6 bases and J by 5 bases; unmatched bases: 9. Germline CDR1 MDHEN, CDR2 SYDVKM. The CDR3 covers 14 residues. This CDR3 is CASRSVSGRETQYF. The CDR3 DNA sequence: TGTGCCAGCAGGTCGGTTAGCGGGCGGGAGACCCAGTACTTC.

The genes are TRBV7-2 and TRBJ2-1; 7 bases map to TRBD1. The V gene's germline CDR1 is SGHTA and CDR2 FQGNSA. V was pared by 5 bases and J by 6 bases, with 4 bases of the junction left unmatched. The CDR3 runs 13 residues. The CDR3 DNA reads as TGTGCCAGCAGCCTCCGACAGGGCAATGAGCAGTTCTTC. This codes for CASSLRQGNEQFF.

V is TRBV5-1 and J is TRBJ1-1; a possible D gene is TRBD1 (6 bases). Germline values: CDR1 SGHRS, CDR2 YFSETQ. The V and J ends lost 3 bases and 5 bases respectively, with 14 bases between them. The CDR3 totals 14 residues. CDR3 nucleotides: TGCGCCAGCAGCTGGGCGGGGGCGCATACTGAAGCTTTCTTT. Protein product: CASSWAGAHTEAFF.

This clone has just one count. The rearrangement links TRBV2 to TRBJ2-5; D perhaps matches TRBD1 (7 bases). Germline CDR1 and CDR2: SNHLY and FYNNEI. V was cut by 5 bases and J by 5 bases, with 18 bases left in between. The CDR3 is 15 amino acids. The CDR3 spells CASSSNQGGWETQYF. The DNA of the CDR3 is TGTGCCAGCAGTAGTAATCAGGGGGGCTGGGAGACCCAGTACTTC.

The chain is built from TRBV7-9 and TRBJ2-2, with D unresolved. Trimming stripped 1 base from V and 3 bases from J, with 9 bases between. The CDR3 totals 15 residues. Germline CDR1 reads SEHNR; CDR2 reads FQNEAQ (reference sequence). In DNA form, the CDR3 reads TGTGCCAGCAGCTTAGTTGTCCGGGACACCGGGGAGCTGTTTTTT. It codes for CASSLVVRDTGELFF.

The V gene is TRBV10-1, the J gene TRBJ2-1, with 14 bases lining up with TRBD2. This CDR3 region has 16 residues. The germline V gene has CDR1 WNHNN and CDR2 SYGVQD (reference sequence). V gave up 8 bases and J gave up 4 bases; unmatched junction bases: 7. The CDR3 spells CASRGLAGGRYNEQFF. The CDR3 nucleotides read TGCGCCAGCCGAGGACTAGCGGGGGGCCGTTACAATGAGCAGTTCTTC.

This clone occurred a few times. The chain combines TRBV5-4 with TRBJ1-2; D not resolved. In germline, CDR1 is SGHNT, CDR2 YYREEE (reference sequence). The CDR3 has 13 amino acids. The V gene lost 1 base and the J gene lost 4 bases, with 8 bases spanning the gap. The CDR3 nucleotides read TGTGCCAGCAGCTTGTATTCGGGCTATGGCTACACCTTC. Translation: CASSLYSGYGYTF.

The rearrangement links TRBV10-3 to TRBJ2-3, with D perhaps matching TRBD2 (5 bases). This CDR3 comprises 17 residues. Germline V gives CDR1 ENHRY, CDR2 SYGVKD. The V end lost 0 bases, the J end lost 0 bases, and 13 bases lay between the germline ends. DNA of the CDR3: TGTGCCATCAGTGAGTCTGGGAGCGGTCTAAGCACAGATACGCAGTATTTT. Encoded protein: CAISESGSGLSTDTQYF.

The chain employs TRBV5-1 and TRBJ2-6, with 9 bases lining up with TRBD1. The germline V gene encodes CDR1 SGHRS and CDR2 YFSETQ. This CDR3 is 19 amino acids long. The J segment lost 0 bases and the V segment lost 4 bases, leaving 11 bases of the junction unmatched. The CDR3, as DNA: TGCGCCAGCAGCCCTACCGCACAGGGGGCGGGCTCTGGGGCCAACGTCCTGACTTTC. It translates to CASSPTAQGAGSGANVLTF.

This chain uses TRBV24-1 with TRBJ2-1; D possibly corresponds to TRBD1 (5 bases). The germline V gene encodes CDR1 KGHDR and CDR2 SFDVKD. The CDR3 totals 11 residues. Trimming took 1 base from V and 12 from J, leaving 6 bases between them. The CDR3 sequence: CATSDLRGQFF. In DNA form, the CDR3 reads TGTGCCACCAGTGATTTAAGGGGGCAGTTCTTC.

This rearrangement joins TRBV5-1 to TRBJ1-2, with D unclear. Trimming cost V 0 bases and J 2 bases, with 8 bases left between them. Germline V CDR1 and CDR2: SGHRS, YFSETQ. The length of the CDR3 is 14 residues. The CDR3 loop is CASSLAARNYGYTF. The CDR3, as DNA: TGCGCCAGCAGCTTGGCTGCCAGGAACTATGGCTACACCTTC.

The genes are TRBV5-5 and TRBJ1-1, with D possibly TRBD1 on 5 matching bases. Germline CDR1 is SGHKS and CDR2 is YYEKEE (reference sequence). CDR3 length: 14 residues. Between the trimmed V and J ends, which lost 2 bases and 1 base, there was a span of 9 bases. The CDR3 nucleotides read TGTGCCAGCAGCTTTCGACAGAGGAACACTGAAGCTTTCTTT. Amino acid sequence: CASSFRQRNTEAFF.

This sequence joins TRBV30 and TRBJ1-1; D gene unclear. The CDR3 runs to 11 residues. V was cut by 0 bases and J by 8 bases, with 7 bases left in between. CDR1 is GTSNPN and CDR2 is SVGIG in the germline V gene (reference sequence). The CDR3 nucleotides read TGTGCCTGGAGTGTAAACAGAGAAGCTTTCTTT. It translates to CAWSVNREAFF. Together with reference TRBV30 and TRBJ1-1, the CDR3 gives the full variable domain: SQTIHQWPATLVQPVGSPLSLECTVEGTSNPNLYWYRQAAGRGLQLLFYSVGIGQISSEVPQNLSASRPQDRQFILSSKKLLLSDSGFYLCAWSVNREAFFGQGTRLTVV.

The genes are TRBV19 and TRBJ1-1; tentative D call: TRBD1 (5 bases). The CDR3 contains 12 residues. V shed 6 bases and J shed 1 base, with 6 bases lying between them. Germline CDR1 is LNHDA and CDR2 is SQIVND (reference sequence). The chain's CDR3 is CASRGGNTEAFF. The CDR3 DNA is TGTGCCAGTAGGGGGGGGAACACTGAAGCTTTCTTT.

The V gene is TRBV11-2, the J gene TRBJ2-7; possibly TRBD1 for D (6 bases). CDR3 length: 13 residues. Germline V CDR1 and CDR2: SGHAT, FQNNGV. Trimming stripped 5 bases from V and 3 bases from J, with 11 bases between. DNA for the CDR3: TGTGCCAGCAGCACGGACAGCTTCTACGAGCAGTACTTC. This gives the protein CASSTDSFYEQYF.

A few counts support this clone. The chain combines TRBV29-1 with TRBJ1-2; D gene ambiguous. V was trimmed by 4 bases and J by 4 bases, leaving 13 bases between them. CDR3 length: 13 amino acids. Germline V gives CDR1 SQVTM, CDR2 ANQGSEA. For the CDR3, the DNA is TGCAGCGTTGGGAATACAGTGGGCTATGGCTACACCTTC. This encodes CSVGNTVGYGYTF. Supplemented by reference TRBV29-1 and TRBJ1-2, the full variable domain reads SAVISQKPSRDICQRGTSLTIQCQVDSQVTMMFWYRQQPGQSLTLIATANQGSEATYESGFVIDKFPISRPNLTFSTLTVSNMSPEDSSIYLCSVGNTVGYGYTFGSGTRLTVV.